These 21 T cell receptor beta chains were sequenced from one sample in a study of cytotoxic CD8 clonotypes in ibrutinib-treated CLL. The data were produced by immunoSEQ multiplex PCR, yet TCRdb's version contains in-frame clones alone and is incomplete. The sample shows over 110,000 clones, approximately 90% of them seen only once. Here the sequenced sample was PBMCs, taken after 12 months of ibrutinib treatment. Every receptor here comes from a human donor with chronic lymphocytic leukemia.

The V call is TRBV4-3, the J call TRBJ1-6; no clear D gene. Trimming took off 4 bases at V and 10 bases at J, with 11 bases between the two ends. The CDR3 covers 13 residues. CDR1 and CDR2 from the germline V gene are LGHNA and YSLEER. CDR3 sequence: CASSPGGRSPLHF. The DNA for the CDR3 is TGCGCCAGCAGCCCAGGCGGGCGCTCACCCCTCCACTTT.

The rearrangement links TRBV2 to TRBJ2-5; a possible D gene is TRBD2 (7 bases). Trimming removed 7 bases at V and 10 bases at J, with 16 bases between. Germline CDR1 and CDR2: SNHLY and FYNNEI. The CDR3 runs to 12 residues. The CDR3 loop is CASTGGPRDQYF. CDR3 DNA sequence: TGTGCCAGCACCGGGGGGCCGAGGGACCAGTACTTC.

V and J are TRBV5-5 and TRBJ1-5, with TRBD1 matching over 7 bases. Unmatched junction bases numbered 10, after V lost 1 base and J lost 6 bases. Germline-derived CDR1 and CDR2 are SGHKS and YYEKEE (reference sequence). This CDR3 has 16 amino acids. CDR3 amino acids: CASSLWAGGDTQPQHF. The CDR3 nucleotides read TGTGCCAGCAGCTTGTGGGCAGGGGGAGACACTCAGCCCCAGCATTTT.

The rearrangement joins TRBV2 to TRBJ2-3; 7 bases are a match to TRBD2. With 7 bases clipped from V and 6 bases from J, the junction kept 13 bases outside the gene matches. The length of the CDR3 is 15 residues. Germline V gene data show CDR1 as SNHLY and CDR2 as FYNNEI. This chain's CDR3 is CASTEEGRASDTQYF. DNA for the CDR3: TGTGCCAGCACCGAAGAAGGGAGGGCCTCGGATACGCAGTATTTT.

The CDR3: CASNGGALYEQYF. CDR3 nucleotide sequence: TGTGCCAGCAACGGCGGGGCCCTCTACGAGCAGTACTTC. The chain employs TRBV5-8 and TRBJ2-7; TRBD2 might be the D (6 bases). CDR1 and CDR2 (germline): SGHTS, YDEGEE. The CDR3 consists of 13 residues. Trimming left V 6 bases short and J 3 bases short, with 13 bases between.

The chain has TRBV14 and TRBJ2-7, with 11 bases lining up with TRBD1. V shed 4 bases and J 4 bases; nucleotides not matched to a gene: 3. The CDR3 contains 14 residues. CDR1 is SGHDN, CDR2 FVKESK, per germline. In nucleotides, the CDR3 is TGTGCCAGCAGCCTAGGACAGGGGGCATACGAGCAGTACTTC. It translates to CASSLGQGAYEQYF.

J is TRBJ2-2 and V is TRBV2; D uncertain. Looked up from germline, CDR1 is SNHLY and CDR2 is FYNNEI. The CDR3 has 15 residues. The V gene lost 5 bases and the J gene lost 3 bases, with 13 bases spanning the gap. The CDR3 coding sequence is TGTGCCAGCAGTAGGGAAAACTCGGACACCGGGGAGCTGTTTTTT. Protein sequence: CASSRENSDTGELFF. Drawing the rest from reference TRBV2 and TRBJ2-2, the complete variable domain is EPEVTQTPSHQVTQMGQEVILRCVPISNHLYFYWYRQILGQKVEFLVSFYNNEISEKSEIFDDQFSVERPDGSNFTLKIRSTKLEDSAMYFCASSRENSDTGELFFGEGSRLTVL.

The CDR3 DNA sequence: TGTGCCAGCAGCCCCACTAGCGTTAAATACAATGAGCAGTTCTTC. This gives the protein CASSPTSVKYNEQFF. V is TRBV9 and J is TRBJ2-1; TRBD2 aligns across 7 bases. J gave up 4 bases and V 4 bases, and 8 bases lay outside the gene matches. The CDR3 consists of 15 residues. CDR1 SGDLS and CDR2 YYNGEE come from the germline V gene.

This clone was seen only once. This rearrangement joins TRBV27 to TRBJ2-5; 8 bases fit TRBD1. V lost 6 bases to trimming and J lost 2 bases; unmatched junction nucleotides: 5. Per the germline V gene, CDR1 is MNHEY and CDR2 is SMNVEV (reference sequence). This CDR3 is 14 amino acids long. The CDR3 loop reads CASRVTGAQETQYF. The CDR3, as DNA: TGTGCCAGCAGGGTGACAGGGGCGCAAGAGACCCAGTACTTC.

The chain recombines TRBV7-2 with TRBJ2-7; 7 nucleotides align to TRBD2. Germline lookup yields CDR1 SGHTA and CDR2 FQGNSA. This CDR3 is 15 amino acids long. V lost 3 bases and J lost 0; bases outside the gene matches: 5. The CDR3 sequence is CASSFGGSSSYEQYF. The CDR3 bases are TGTGCCAGCAGCTTCGGGGGGTCGAGCTCCTACGAGCAGTACTTC. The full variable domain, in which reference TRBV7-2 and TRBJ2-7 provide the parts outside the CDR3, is GAGVSQSPSNKVTEKGKDVELRCDPISGHTALYWYRQSLGQGLEFLIYFQGNSAPDKSGLPSDRFSAERTGGSVSTLTIQRTQQEDSAVYLCASSFGGSSSYEQYFGPGTRLTVT.

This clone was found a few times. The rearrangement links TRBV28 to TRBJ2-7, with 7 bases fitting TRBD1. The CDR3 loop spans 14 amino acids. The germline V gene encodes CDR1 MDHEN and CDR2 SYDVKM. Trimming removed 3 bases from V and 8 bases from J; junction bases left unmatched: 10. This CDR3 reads CASSFGQALNKQYF. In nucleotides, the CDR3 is TGTGCCAGCAGTTTCGGACAGGCTTTGAACAAGCAGTACTTC.

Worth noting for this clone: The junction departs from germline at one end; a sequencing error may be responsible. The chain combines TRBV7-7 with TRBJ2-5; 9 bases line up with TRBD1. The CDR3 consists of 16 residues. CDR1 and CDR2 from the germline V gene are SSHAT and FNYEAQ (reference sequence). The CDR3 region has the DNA TGTGCTAGCAGCTTAGGCGGGACAGGGAATGGTGAGACCCAGTACTTC. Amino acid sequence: CASSLGGTGNGETQYF.

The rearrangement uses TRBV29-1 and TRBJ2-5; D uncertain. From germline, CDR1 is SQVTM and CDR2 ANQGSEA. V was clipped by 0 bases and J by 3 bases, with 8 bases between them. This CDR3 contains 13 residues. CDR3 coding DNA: TGCAGCGTTGAAGATTGGCTAGAAGAGACCCAGTACTTC. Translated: CSVEDWLEETQYF. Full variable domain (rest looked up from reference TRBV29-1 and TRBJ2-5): SAVISQKPSRDICQRGTSLTIQCQVDSQVTMMFWYRQQPGQSLTLIATANQGSEATYESGFVIDKFPISRPNLTFSTLTVSNMSPEDSSIYLCSVEDWLEETQYFGPGTRLLVL.

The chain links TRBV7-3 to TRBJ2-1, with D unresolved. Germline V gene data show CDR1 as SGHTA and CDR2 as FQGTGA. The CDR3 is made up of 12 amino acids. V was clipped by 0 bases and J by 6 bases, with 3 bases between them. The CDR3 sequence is CASSLTFNEQFF. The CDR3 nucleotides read TGTGCCAGCAGCTTAACGTTCAATGAGCAGTTCTTC.

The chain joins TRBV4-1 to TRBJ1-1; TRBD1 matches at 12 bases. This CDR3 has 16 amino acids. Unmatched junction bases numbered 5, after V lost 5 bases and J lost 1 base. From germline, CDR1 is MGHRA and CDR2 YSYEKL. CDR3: CASSGTGGYPNTEAFF. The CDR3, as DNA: TGCGCCAGCAGCGGGACAGGGGGCTACCCGAACACTGAAGCTTTCTTT.

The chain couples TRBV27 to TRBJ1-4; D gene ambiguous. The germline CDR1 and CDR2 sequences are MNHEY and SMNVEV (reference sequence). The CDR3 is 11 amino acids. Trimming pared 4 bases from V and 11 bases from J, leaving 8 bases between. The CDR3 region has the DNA TGTGCCAGCAGTTCCGCTGGGAAACTGTTTTTT. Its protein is CASSSAGKLFF.

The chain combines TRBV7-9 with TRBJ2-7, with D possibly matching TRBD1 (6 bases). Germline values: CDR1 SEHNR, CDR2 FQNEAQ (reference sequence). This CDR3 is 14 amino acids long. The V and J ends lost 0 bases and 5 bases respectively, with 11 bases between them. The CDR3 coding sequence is TGTGCCAGCAGCTTAGCGGTGGGGGCCCACGAGCAGTACTTC. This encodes CASSLAVGAHEQYF.

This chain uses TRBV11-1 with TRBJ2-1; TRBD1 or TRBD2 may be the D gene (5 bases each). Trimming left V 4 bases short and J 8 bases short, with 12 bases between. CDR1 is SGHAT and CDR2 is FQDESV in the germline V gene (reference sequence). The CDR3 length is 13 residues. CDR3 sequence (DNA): TGTGCCAGCAGCTCCCGGGACCGGGATGAGCAGTTCTTC. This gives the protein CASSSRDRDEQFF.

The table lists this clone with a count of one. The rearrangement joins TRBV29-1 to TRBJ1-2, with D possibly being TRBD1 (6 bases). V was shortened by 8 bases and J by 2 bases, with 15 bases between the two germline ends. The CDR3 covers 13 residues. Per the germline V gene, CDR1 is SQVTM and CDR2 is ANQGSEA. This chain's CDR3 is CSMTAQGNYGYTF. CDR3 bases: TGCAGCATGACCGCACAGGGAAACTATGGCTACACCTTC.

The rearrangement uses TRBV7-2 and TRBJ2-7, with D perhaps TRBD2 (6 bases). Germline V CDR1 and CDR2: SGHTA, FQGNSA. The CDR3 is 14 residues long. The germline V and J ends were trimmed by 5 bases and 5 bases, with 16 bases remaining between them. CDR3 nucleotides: TGTGCCAGCAGCCAAGGAGGGGTGTTGGACGAGCAGTACTTC. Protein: CASSQGGVLDEQYF. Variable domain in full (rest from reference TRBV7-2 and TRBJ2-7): GAGVSQSPSNKVTEKGKDVELRCDPISGHTALYWYRQSLGQGLEFLIYFQGNSAPDKSGLPSDRFSAERTGGSVSTLTIQRTQQEDSAVYLCASSQGGVLDEQYFGPGTRLTVT.

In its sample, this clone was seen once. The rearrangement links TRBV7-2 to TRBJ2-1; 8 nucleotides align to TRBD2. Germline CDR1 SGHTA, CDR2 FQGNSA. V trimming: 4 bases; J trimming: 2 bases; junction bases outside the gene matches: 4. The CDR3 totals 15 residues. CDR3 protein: CASSWREAPYNEQFF. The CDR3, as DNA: TGTGCCAGCAGCTGGCGGGAGGCGCCCTACAATGAGCAGTTCTTC.